The rows below give T cell receptor beta chains drawn from one sample of a study of control samples from healthy donors and cancer patients. Here immunoSEQ multiplex PCR was the method, and the copy in TCRdb shows in-frame clones only, minus some. In the table there are roughly 450,000 clones, approximately 90% of which are singletons. What was sequenced was PBMCs. These receptors were taken from a man aged 35 to 55 with head and neck cancer. CDR3s include the opening cysteine and the closing phenylalanine or tryptophan.

J gene: TRBJ2-7; V gene: TRBV6-5; CDR3 protein: CASSYLTGSYEQYF
J gene: TRBJ1-5; V gene: TRBV7-2; CDR3 protein: CASSPRTGDQPQHF
J gene: TRBJ2-5; V gene: TRBV6-6; CDR3 protein: CASSRLAGGKHTIVETQYF
J gene: TRBJ1-1; V gene: TRBV19; CDR3 protein: CASSMTGETEAFF
J gene: TRBJ1-1; V gene: TRBV28; CDR3 protein: CASRTTGESGEAFF
J gene: TRBJ1-1; V gene: TRBV7-8; CDR3 protein: CASSPRQFQNTEAFF
J gene: TRBJ1-1; V gene: TRBV7-3; CDR3 protein: CASSPTGQLFEAFF
J gene: TRBJ1-2; V gene: TRBV6-5; CDR3 protein: CASSPGTDNYGYTF
J gene: TRBJ1-2; V gene: TRBV28; CDR3 protein: CASRQPYRGRNYGYTF
J gene: TRBJ2-5; V gene: TRBV3-1/TRBV3-2; CDR3 protein: CASSQRDRGIGETQYF
J gene: TRBJ2-7; V gene: TRBV6-5; CDR3 protein: CASSYPGTYEQYF
J gene: TRBJ2-6; V gene: TRBV19; CDR3 protein: CASSININSGANVLTF
J gene: TRBJ2-1; V gene: TRBV9; CDR3 protein: CASSAPLAGAKNEQFF
J gene: TRBJ2-7; V gene: TRBV11-2; CDR3 protein: CASSSRDQFGEQYF
J gene: TRBJ1-1; V gene: TRBV6-5; CDR3 protein: CASRAGPAFF
J gene: TRBJ2-7; V gene: TRBV6-5; CDR3 protein: CASSYNPSGADEQYF
J gene: TRBJ2-5; V gene: TRBV7-7; CDR3 protein: CASTLRALADYQETQYF
J gene: TRBJ2-3; V gene: TRBV4-1; CDR3 protein: CASSQQGANTDTQYF
J gene: TRBJ1-3; V gene: TRBV2; CDR3 protein: CASRGDRGNTIYF
J gene: TRBJ2-7; V gene: TRBV28; CDR3 protein: CASSFDYIGTEFAYEQYF
J gene: TRBJ2-7; V gene: TRBV7-8; CDR3 protein: CASSLGVARNYEQYF
J gene: TRBJ1-1; V gene: TRBV11-2; CDR3 protein: CASSLPRLGAFF
J gene: TRBJ1-4; V gene: TRBV28; CDR3 protein: CASSSTGGNEKLFF
J gene: TRBJ1-5; V gene: TRBV27; CDR3 protein: CASSLWADQPQHF
J gene: TRBJ2-4; V gene: TRBV4-3; CDR3 protein: CASSQETGAGNIQYF
J gene: TRBJ2-3; V gene: TRBV25-1; CDR3 protein: CASTGRKSTDTQYF
J gene: TRBJ1-5; V gene: TRBV27; CDR3 protein: CASSLSATDSNQPQHF
J gene: TRBJ1-2; V gene: TRBV9; CDR3 protein: CASTPGSGGGYTF
J gene: TRBJ1-2; V gene: TRBV9; CDR3 protein: CASSGLQGRQGHGYTF
J gene: TRBJ2-3; V gene: TRBV28; CDR3 protein: CASSYSAKTKDTQYF
J gene: TRBJ2-1; V gene: TRBV5-1; CDR3 protein: CASSLVLLNEQFF
J gene: TRBJ1-5; V gene: TRBV6-2/TRBV6-3; CDR3 protein: CASSQTAYSNQPQHF
J gene: TRBJ1-2; V gene: TRBV29-1; CDR3 protein: CSSQRAGEYGYTF
J gene: TRBJ2-1; V gene: TRBV13; CDR3 protein: CASSSDRGRLEQFF
J gene: TRBJ2-6; V gene: TRBV6-5; CDR3 protein: CACMPTDSGANVLTF
J gene: TRBJ1-5; V gene: TRBV10-2; CDR3 protein: CASSEMGQGNQPQHF
J gene: TRBJ1-4; V gene: TRBV3-1/TRBV3-2; CDR3 protein: CASSQEGRGQVF
J gene: TRBJ1-1; V gene: TRBV28; CDR3 protein: CASRPTGIGSTEAFF
J gene: TRBJ1-5; V gene: TRBV6-6; CDR3 protein: CASSPRGQLFNQPQHF
J gene: TRBJ2-1; V gene: TRBV27; CDR3 protein: CASSEDYNEQFF
J gene: TRBJ1-1; V gene: TRBV7-9; CDR3 protein: CASSLSGGEAFF
J gene: TRBJ2-7; V gene: TRBV10-3; CDR3 protein: CAISESFGTSGRSTYEQYF
J gene: TRBJ2-1; V gene: TRBV5-1; CDR3 protein: CASSLASGSLHNEQFF
J gene: TRBJ2-7; V gene: TRBV18; CDR3 protein: CASSPELGSYEQYF
J gene: TRBJ1-3; V gene: TRBV21-1; CDR3 protein: CASSKCCGQGAAGNTIYF
J gene: TRBJ2-7; V gene: TRBV5-6; CDR3 protein: CASSLTSGRFYEQYF
J gene: TRBJ2-2; V gene: TRBV27; CDR3 protein: CASARGQVNTGELFF
J gene: TRBJ1-5; V gene: TRBV28; CDR3 protein: CASRRDRAYQPQHF
J gene: TRBJ2-3; V gene: TRBV19; CDR3 protein: CASSMSPNRDRTDTQYF
J gene: TRBJ1-6; V gene: TRBV2; CDR3 protein: CARWRGSYNSPLHF
J gene: TRBJ1-4; V gene: TRBV6-6; CDR3 protein: CASSTPQGGEKLFF
J gene: TRBJ2-3; V gene: TRBV7-6; CDR3 protein: CASSLEFTQYF
J gene: TRBJ2-1; V gene: TRBV7-3; CDR3 protein: CASSLEAQPISYNEQFF
J gene: TRBJ2-1; V gene: TRBV6-5; CDR3 protein: CASSYSPQPSYNEQFF
J gene: TRBJ2-1; V gene: TRBV5-1; CDR3 protein: CASSKGDGPHNEQFF
J gene: TRBJ2-1; V gene: TRBV18; CDR3 protein: CASSPSAGASDEQFF
J gene: TRBJ1-1; V gene: TRBV10-3; CDR3 protein: CAIRGARQGSLMNTEAFF